The entry that follows covers one T cell receptor (beta chain) sequence. Antigen unknown. In the source study's methods: Building a distant-metastasis classifier for papillary thyroid cancer drew on CDR3 differences across clinicopathological groups. TCRdb re-called the PCR reads with MiXCR. TCRdb assigned the V and J calls; the authors' analysis was not used. The table records tens of thousands of clones, around an eighth of them present only once. The data derive from a study of metastatic and nonmetastatic thyroid tumors. Looking at the study overall: From malignant and benign thyroid patients, repertoires in blood and in tumor or nodule tissue were compared. Study conclusions and caveats: Within blood and tumor, benign nodules reportedly had significantly lower TCR beta diversity than malignant thyroid tumors did.

Germline values: CDR1 SGHAT, CDR2 FQNNGV. Trimming left V 5 bases short and J 2 bases short, with 22 bases between. The length of the CDR3 is 17 residues. Thyroid surgery was preceded by no treatment in any patient. V usage is TRBV11-2 and J usage is TRBJ2-7; possible D gene TRBD2, 5 bases. Sequencing used tumor tissue. This TCR was recovered from a female donor with papillary thyroid cancer or a benign thyroid nodule (not recorded which). Some clones in this sample may be carry-over from other donors' samples. The CDR3 region is CASSPRRTGRAPYEQYF. The CDR3 DNA reads as TGTGCCAGCAGCCCCCGCCGGACTGGGCGAGCACCCTACGAGCAGTACTTC.